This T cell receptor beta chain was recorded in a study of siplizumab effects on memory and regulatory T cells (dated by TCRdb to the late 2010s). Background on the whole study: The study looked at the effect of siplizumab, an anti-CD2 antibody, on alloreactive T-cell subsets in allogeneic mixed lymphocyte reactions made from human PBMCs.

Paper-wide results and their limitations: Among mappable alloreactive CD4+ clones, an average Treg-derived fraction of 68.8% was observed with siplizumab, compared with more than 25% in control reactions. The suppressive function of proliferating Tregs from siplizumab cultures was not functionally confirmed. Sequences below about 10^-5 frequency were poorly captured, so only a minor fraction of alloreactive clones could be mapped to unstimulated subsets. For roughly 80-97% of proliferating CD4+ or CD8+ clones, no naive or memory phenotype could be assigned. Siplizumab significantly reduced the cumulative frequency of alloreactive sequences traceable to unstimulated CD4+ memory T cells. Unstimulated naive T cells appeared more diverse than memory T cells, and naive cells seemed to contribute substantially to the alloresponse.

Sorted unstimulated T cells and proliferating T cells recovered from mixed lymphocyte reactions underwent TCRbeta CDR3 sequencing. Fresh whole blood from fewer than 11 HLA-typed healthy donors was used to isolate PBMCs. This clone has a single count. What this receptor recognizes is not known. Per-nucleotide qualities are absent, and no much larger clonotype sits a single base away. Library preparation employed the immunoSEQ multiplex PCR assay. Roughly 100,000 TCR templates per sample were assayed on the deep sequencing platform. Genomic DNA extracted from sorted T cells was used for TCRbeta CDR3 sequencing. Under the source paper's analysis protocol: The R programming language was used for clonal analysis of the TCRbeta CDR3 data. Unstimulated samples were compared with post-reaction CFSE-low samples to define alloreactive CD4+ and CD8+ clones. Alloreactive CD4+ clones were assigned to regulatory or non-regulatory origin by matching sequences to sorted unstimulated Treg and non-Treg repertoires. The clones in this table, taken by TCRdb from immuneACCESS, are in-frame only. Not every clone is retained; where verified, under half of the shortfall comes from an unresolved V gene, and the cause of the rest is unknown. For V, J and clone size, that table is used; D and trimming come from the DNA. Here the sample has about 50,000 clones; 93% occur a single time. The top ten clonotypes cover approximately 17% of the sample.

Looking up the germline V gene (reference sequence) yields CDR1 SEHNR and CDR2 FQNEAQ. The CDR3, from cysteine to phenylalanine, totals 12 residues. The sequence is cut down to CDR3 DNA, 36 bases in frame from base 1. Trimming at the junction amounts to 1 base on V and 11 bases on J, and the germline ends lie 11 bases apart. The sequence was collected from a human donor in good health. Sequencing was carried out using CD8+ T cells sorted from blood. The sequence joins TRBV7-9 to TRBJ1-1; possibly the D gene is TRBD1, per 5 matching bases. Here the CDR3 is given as CASSLDGGGAFF. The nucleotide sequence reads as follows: TGTGCCAGCAGCTTAGACGGGGGAGGGGCTTTCTTT. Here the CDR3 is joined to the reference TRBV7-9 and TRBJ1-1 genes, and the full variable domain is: DTGVSQNPRHKITKRGQNVTFRCDPISEHNRLYWYRQTLGQGPEFLTYFQNEAQLEKSRLLSDRFSAERPKGSFSTLEIQRTEQGDSAMYLCASSLDGGGAFFGQGTRLTVV.